The present T cell receptor (beta chain) was sequenced within a study of cytomegalovirus exposure and HLA in healthy donors. The PCR made use of 60 Vbeta and 13 Jbeta primers. Only in-frame clones appear in the TCRdb table, and some are missing; sequencing was by immunoSEQ multiplex PCR. The data show 150,000 to 200,000 clones, approximately 80% seen once. Looked up from germline, CDR1 is SGDLS and CDR2 is YYNGEE. Trimming took 4 bases from V and 7 from J; bases not matched to a gene: 11. This CDR3 has 17 residues. The material sequenced was PBMCs. The TCR was taken from a middle-aged man in good health and CMV-seropositive. The V call is TRBV9, the J call TRBJ2-2; 12 bases match TRBD2. CDR3 protein: CASSPRLAGANRGELFF. CDR3 nucleotides: TGTGCCAGCAGCCCAAGACTAGCGGGGGCCAATCGCGGGGAGCTGTTTTTT.